This T cell receptor (delta chain) was identified in a study of gamma-delta T cells after stem cell transplantation. Germline loops: CDR1 TSWWSYY, CDR2 QGS. The CDR3 extends over 17 amino acids. J was trimmed by 0 bases and V by 1 base; bases with no gene match: 5. TCRdb called clones anew from the RT-PCR reads with CATT. The table has about 7,800 delta-chain clones, roughly 14% seen once. The receptor was isolated from a human donor. It is not recorded whose cells these are; they may come from a transplant donor. Sequencing used gamma-delta T cells. The rearrangement uses TRDV1 and TRDJ1; 10 bases map to TRDD3. The CDR3 nucleotides read TGTGCTCTTGGGGAACCGTACTGGGGGATGTACACCGATAAACTCATCTTT. Protein: CALGEPYWGMYTDKLIF.